These T cell receptor beta chains were read from a single sample in a study of shared clonotypes between healthy human individuals. The data were produced by immunoSEQ multiplex PCR, yet TCRdb's version contains in-frame clones alone and is incomplete. This table holds some 2.3 million clones, 80% to 95% found once. Sequencing was carried out using naive CD4+ T cells from PBMCs. All receptors come from a man younger than 35 in good health. Some clones in this sample may be carry-over from other donors' samples. CDR3s leave out the opening cysteine and the closing phenylalanine or tryptophan. Rows give clone size only sometimes, using once, few, many, or a class for an expanded clone.

j_call clone_size v_call cdr3_aa
TRBJ2-2 - TRBV5-1 ASRITGTSGITGELF
TRBJ1-2 - TRBV4-2 ASSLGLMGQGNGYT
TRBJ1-2 - TRBV18 ASSPPAGRNYGYT
TRBJ2-1 - TRBV18 ASSPLLAGVTGEQF
TRBJ2-1 - TRBV7-6 ASSLPAGHYNEQF
TRBJ2-5 - TRBV29-1 SVWKPGLADSQETQY
TRBJ1-1 - TRBV28 ASRSPGGQYTEAF
TRBJ2-2 - TRBV6-1 ATTRDYGELF
TRBJ1-1 once TRBV5-4 ASSPASRMNTEAF
TRBJ2-5 - TRBV7-3 ASSPSGQGGETQY
TRBJ1-1 - TRBV29-1 SVEGSFENTEAF
TRBJ2-7 once TRBV5-1 ASSLVASGDYEQY
TRBJ1-1 - TRBV4-1 ASSQHAGKNTEAF
TRBJ2-3 - TRBV5-4 ASSFQLATDTQY
TRBJ1-3 - TRBV18 ASSPFQAELGNTIY
TRBJ2-3 - TRBV4-1 ASSPTGTGSTDTQY
TRBJ2-7 - TRBV28 ASIASGREEQY
TRBJ1-1 - TRBV27 ASSPRGLNTEAF
TRBJ1-1 - TRBV30 AWSKGPKDTEAF
TRBJ2-2 - TRBV2 ASSANDRSHTGELF
TRBJ1-3 once TRBV28 ASSLLNTIY
TRBJ1-4 - TRBV5-1 ASSLGDRANEKLF
TRBJ2-3 - TRBV5-6 ASSLAVDSTDTQY
TRBJ2-1 - TRBV7-3 ASSPPGLAFNEQF
TRBJ2-5 - TRBV7-9 ASSLAPGETQY
TRBJ2-3 - TRBV5-1 ASRGGTSGSTDTQY
TRBJ2-3 - TRBV5-1 ASSSLGGRTDTQY
TRBJ1-1 once TRBV18 ASSPRAENRAF
TRBJ2-1 - TRBV30 AWRAAGGSPF
TRBJ2-1 - TRBV4-1 ASSQVGVRQF
TRBJ2-3 - TRBV6-6 ASSYSSGGTQY
TRBJ2-7 - TRBV6-1 ASSTQGTGGYEQY
TRBJ2-2 - TRBV2 ASRAGLPNAGELF
TRBJ2-1 - TRBV7-2 ASSSPSGRGHNEQF
TRBJ2-2 - TRBV30 AWSKGSANTGELF
TRBJ2-3 - TRBV15 ATSRGTSVNTQY
TRBJ2-3 - TRBV5-4 ASSPGQDRPADTQY
TRBJ2-7 - TRBV2 AISPGTGGSYEQY
TRBJ2-7 - TRBV6-1 ASSEPGTSGRWQY
TRBJ2-6 once TRBV4-2 ASSQVGANVLT
TRBJ2-5 - TRBV30 AWSSRVLAGDGETQY
TRBJ2-7 once TRBV5-1 ASSLTLSGMPLEQY
TRBJ1-2 - TRBV21-1 ASSAGAETLKLPSNYGYT
TRBJ1-1 few TRBV7-3 ASSLGSNTEAF
TRBJ1-5 - TRBV21-1 ASSKGLRGPRNQPQH